A single sample gave rise to the 29 T cell receptor beta chains below, sequenced in a study of cytomegalovirus exposure and HLA in healthy donors (dated by TCRdb to about 2017). Libraries were constructed by the immunoSEQ multiplex PCR assay. The multiplex PCR relied on a mix of 60 forward primers for TCR Vbeta segments and 13 reverse primers for TCR Jbeta segments. The source is immuneACCESS, and TCRdb retained only in-frame sequences with V and J called. Part of the clones is not carried over; for the studies checked, unresolved V genes explain less than half of this, and the remainder is unexplained. Across this sample there are over 150,000 clones, with 65% to 90% seen only once. The top ten constitute around 1.2% of the sample. Sequences were obtained from PBMCs. The origin of the receptors is a girl aged 2 to 10 in good health and CMV-seropositive.

The J gene is TRBJ1-4, the V gene TRBV11-2, with D possibly being TRBD1 (6 bases). Trimming shortened V by 1 base and J by 10 bases, and 22 bases separated the two germline ends. In germline, CDR1 is SGHAT, CDR2 FQNNGV. The CDR3 runs 17 residues. The CDR3 is CASSLGQRGALPGKLFF. CDR3 sequence (DNA): TGTGCCAGCAGCTTAGGTCAACGGGGGGCTTTACCCGGAAAACTGTTTTTT.

This clone was seen more than once but under ten times. J is TRBJ1-2 and V is TRBV6-5, with 11 bases lining up with TRBD1. With 7 bases clipped from V and 8 bases from J, the junction kept 9 bases outside the gene matches. The germline V gene has CDR1 MNHEY and CDR2 SVGAGI. CDR3 length: 14 amino acids. The CDR3 loop reads CASKTPGQGVGYTF. The CDR3 bases are TGTGCCAGCAAAACCCCGGGACAGGGGGTGGGCTACACCTTC.

This clone was seen a handful of times. J is TRBJ1-4 and V is TRBV6-5; D unclear. The CDR3 is 15 amino acids. Germline V gene data show CDR1 as MNHEY and CDR2 as SVGAGI. Deletions cut 6 bases from V and 7 bases from J, with 18 bases between. This chain's CDR3 is CASSPRRVSGEKLFF. The CDR3, as DNA: TGTGCCAGCAGCCCCCGGCGGGTCTCTGGTGAAAAACTGTTTTTT.

This clone has a handful of counts. J is TRBJ1-2 and V is TRBV9; tentative D call: TRBD1 (5 bases). Germline lookup yields CDR1 SGDLS and CDR2 YYNGEE. V gave up 0 bases and J gave up 3 bases, with 12 bases separating them. The CDR3 length is 15 residues. The chain's CDR3 is CASSVDGRGDYGYTF. The CDR3 nucleotides are TGTGCCAGCAGCGTAGATGGAAGGGGTGACTATGGCTACACCTTC.

The rearrangement joins TRBV28 to TRBJ1-1; D possibly corresponds to TRBD1 (6 bases). The CDR3 sequence is 14 residues long. Germline V CDR1 and CDR2: MDHEN, SYDVKM. Trimming removed 3 bases from V and 1 base from J, with 9 bases in between. The CDR3 DNA reads TGTGCCAGCAGTTTTCGGGGGGCGAACACTGAAGCTTTCTTT. The encoded protein is CASSFRGANTEAFF.

This clone was seen more than once but under ten times. V usage is TRBV6-1 and J usage is TRBJ1-1; TRBD1 aligns across 8 bases. V lost 6 bases, J lost 4 bases, and 10 bases stayed unmatched. CDR1 is MNHNS, CDR2 SASEGT, per germline. The CDR3 extends over 15 amino acids. The CDR3 bases are TGTGCCAGCAGCAGACAGGGGTTCCTGACCACTGAAGCTTTCTTT. Translating it yields CASSRQGFLTTEAFF.

V gene TRBV7-8 combines with J gene TRBJ1-1, with D possibly TRBD1 on 6 matching bases. The CDR3 contains 15 residues. Trimming took 8 bases from V and 0 from J, leaving 16 bases between them. Germline CDR1 and CDR2: SGHVS and FQNEAQ. CDR3 coding DNA: TGTGCCAGCCCCGGGACATTTTTTTTGAACACTGAAGCTTTCTTT. Amino acid sequence: CASPGTFFLNTEAFF.

The V and J genes are TRBV28 and TRBJ2-3, with D perhaps TRBD2 (6 bases). V lost 4 bases to trimming and J lost 0 bases, with 11 bases between them. The CDR3 sequence is 15 residues long. The germline V gene encodes CDR1 MDHEN and CDR2 SYDVKM. The CDR3 DNA reads TGTGCCAGCAGTTATAGCGGTCCTAGCACAGATACGCAGTATTTT. Encoded protein: CASSYSGPSTDTQYF. Together with reference TRBV28 and TRBJ2-3, the CDR3 gives the full variable domain: DVKVTQSSRYLVKRTGEKVFLECVQDMDHENMFWYRQDPGLGLRLIYFSYDVKMKEKGDIPEGYSVSREKKERFSLILESASTNQTSMYLCASSYSGPSTDTQYFGPGTRLTVL.

The rearrangement joins TRBV7-2 to TRBJ2-3; D remains unclear. CDR3 size: 11 residues. CDR1 is SGHTA and CDR2 is FQGNSA in the germline V gene. V dropped 3 bases and J dropped 6 bases, with 4 bases sitting between them. CDR3 in amino acids: CASSFRDTQYF. CDR3 nucleotides: TGTGCCAGCAGCTTCAGGGATACGCAGTATTTT.

The sample holds one count of this clone. CDR3: CSVEALGLSSYNEQFF. In DNA form, the CDR3 reads TGCAGCGTTGAGGCTTTGGGACTTAGCTCCTACAATGAGCAGTTCTTC. The chain couples TRBV29-1 to TRBJ2-1; D perhaps matches TRBD2 (6 bases). The germline V gene has CDR1 SQVTM and CDR2 ANQGSEA. The CDR3 runs 16 residues. The germline V and J ends were trimmed by 3 bases and 0 bases, with 15 bases remaining between them.

This clone was found once. V gene TRBV5-1 combines with J gene TRBJ1-4, with 7 bases fitting TRBD1. V was clipped by 0 bases and J by 8 bases; unmatched bases: 4. Germline assignment: CDR1 SGHRS and CDR2 YFSETQ. This CDR3 has 14 amino acids. The DNA for the CDR3 is TGCGCCAGCAGCTTGGGACAGGGTGGGGAAAAACTGTTTTTT. Its protein product is CASSLGQGGEKLFF. Variable domain in full (rest from reference TRBV5-1 and TRBJ1-4): KAGVTQTPRYLIKTRGQQVTLSCSPISGHRSVSWYQQTPGQGLQFLFEYFSETQRNKGNFPGRFSGRQFSNSRSEMNVSTLELGDSALYLCASSLGQGGEKLFFGSGTQLSVL.

The chain has TRBV5-4 and TRBJ2-1; 7 positions match TRBD2. CDR3 size: 16 residues. The V segment lost 4 bases and the J segment 0 bases; nucleotides outside the gene matches: 7. Per germline, CDR1 SGHNT and CDR2 YYREEE (reference sequence). Written as DNA, the CDR3 is TGTGCCAGCAGCGGAGGACTAGTCAGCTCCTACAATGAGCAGTTCTTC. Protein: CASSGGLVSSYNEQFF.

The chain has TRBV10-2 and TRBJ1-1; the D gene is possibly TRBD1 (6 bases). This CDR3 contains 15 residues. The V end lost 2 bases, the J end lost 5 bases, and 15 bases lay between the germline ends. Germline CDR1 WSHSY, CDR2 SAAADI. CDR3 bases: TGCGCCAGCAGTGAGCGGGGGGCGGAGAAGACTGAAGCTTTCTTT. Protein: CASSERGAEKTEAFF.

This clone was recorded only once. This chain connects TRBV6-5 to TRBJ2-7; TRBD1 might be the D (7 bases). Germline assignment: CDR1 MNHEY and CDR2 SVGAGI. V lost 1 base, J lost 7 bases, and 11 bases lay in between. This CDR3 has 13 amino acids. The CDR3: CASSYLTGREQYF. The CDR3 DNA is TGTGCCAGCAGTTACTTGACAGGGAGGGAGCAGTACTTC.

The V call is TRBV4-1, the J call TRBJ2-2; 10 bases match TRBD2. CDR3 length: 18 amino acids. Germline lookup yields CDR1 MGHRA and CDR2 YSYEKL. Trimming took 1 base from V and 3 from J; bases not matched to a gene: 8. CDR3 in DNA: TGCGCCAGCAGCCAAGTGGTTAGCGGGGGGACTTACACCGGGGAGCTGTTTTTT. It is translated as CASSQVVSGGTYTGELFF.

Concerning this clone itself: The sample carries other DNA sequences with the same CDR3. The chain carries TRBV30 and TRBJ1-3; weak D call: TRBD1 (5 bases). Germline V CDR1 and CDR2: GTSNPN, SVGIG (reference sequence). The CDR3 sequence is 12 residues long. The V end was cut by 5 bases, the J end by 5 bases, with 10 bases between. CDR3 DNA: TGTGCCTGGGACAGCAACCGAAACACCATATATTTT. It codes for CAWDSNRNTIYF.

CDR3 sequence: CASSYSGVNTEAFF. The CDR3 DNA is TGTGCCAGCAGTTACTCAGGGGTTAACACTGAAGCTTTCTTT. The gene calls are TRBV6-5 and TRBJ1-1, with D maybe TRBD1 (5 bases). Trimming cost V 0 bases and J 2 bases, with 7 bases left between them. Germline CDR1 MNHEY, CDR2 SVGAGI. This CDR3 has 14 residues.

This chain uses TRBV5-1 with TRBJ2-2, with D possibly TRBD1 on 6 matching bases. The CDR3 is made up of 15 amino acids. The V end lost 1 base, the J end lost 0 bases, and 7 bases lay between the germline ends. Germline CDR1 and CDR2: SGHRS and YFSETQ. The CDR3 DNA is TGCGCCAGCAGCTTGTCAGGGGCGAACACCGGGGAGCTGTTTTTT. Its protein is CASSLSGANTGELFF. Using reference TRBV5-1 and TRBJ2-2 for the parts outside the CDR3, the full variable domain is KAGVTQTPRYLIKTRGQQVTLSCSPISGHRSVSWYQQTPGQGLQFLFEYFSETQRNKGNFPGRFSGRQFSNSRSEMNVSTLELGDSALYLCASSLSGANTGELFFGEGSRLTVL.

V usage is TRBV10-3 and J usage is TRBJ2-3; 8 nucleotides align to TRBD1. V shed 6 bases, J shed 0 bases, and the junction held 8 bases outside the gene matches. The CDR3 contains 16 residues. Germline V gene data show CDR1 as ENHRY and CDR2 as SYGVKD. The CDR3 sequence: CAISDRGPTSTDTQYF. CDR3 bases: TGTGCCATCAGCGACAGGGGCCCGACTAGCACAGATACGCAGTATTTT.

The chain carries TRBV7-2 and TRBJ1-2; D is ambiguous. This CDR3 region has 12 residues. CDR1 SGHTA and CDR2 FQGNSA come from the germline V gene. Trimming pared 5 bases from V and 0 bases from J, leaving 4 bases between. CDR3 sequence reads: CASSDTNYGYTF. The CDR3 DNA sequence: TGTGCCAGCAGCGACACTAACTATGGCTACACCTTC. Variable domain in full (rest from reference TRBV7-2 and TRBJ1-2): GAGVSQSPSNKVTEKGKDVELRCDPISGHTALYWYRQSLGQGLEFLIYFQGNSAPDKSGLPSDRFSAERTGGSVSTLTIQRTQQEDSAVYLCASSDTNYGYTFGSGTRLTVV.

The rearrangement joins TRBV29-1 to TRBJ2-3; maybe TRBD2 (6 bases). This CDR3 is 13 amino acids long. The V and J ends lost 4 bases and 4 bases respectively, with 12 bases between them. The germline gives CDR1 SQVTM, CDR2 ANQGSEA. CDR3 protein: CSVVRGTADTQYF. The CDR3 nucleotides read TGCAGCGTTGTTAGAGGGACTGCAGATACGCAGTATTTT.

The gene calls are TRBV5-1 and TRBJ1-2; TRBD1 matches 7 bases. Germline CDR1 and CDR2: SGHRS and YFSETQ. This CDR3 is 14 amino acids long. The trim removed 4 bases at V and 7 bases at J, leaving 10 bases unmatched. In DNA form, the CDR3 reads TGCGCCAGCAGCCCCACAGGGGAAAAGAGTGGCTACACCTTC. As protein: CASSPTGEKSGYTF.

The rearrangement links TRBV7-2 to TRBJ1-1; D gene unclear. V gave up 0 bases and J gave up 1 base, with 6 bases separating them. This CDR3 has 14 amino acids. Germline CDR1 reads SGHTA; CDR2 reads FQGNSA. The CDR3 coding sequence is TGTGCCAGCAGCTTAGCCAGTACGAACACTGAAGCTTTCTTT. Its translation is CASSLASTNTEAFF.

The chain recombines TRBV6-5 with TRBJ2-7, with 8 bases aligning to TRBD1. The germline gives CDR1 MNHEY, CDR2 SVGAGI. V was clipped by 6 bases and J by 3 bases; unmatched bases: 7. There are 14 residues in the CDR3. The DNA for the CDR3 is TGTGCCAGCAGAGGGCAGGGGGCAATCTACGAGCAGTACTTC. As protein: CASRGQGAIYEQYF.

V gene TRBV19 combines with J gene TRBJ1-5; weak D call: TRBD1 (5 bases). Germline CDR1 reads LNHDA; CDR2 reads SQIVND (reference sequence). CDR3 length: 15 residues. With 5 bases removed from V and 1 base from J, the gap between germline ends came to 12 bases. The CDR3 nucleotides are TGTGCCAGTAGTGCGGGGCAGTGGAGCAATCAGCCCCAGCATTTT. It translates to CASSAGQWSNQPQHF.

This clone was detected only once. The chain carries TRBV28 and TRBJ1-2; unclear D gene. The germline V and J ends were trimmed by 3 bases and 2 bases, with 10 bases remaining between them. The germline gives CDR1 MDHEN, CDR2 SYDVKM. The CDR3 covers 14 residues. The CDR3: CASSFPAQNYGYTF. CDR3 DNA sequence: TGTGCCAGCAGTTTCCCCGCACAGAACTATGGCTACACCTTC.

V gene TRBV9 combines with J gene TRBJ2-1; 10 bases agree with TRBD2. The CDR3 consists of 14 residues. V gave up 0 bases and J gave up 9 bases; unmatched junction bases: 3. Germline V CDR1 and CDR2: SGDLS, YYNGEE. The chain's CDR3 is CASSVVQRGGEQFF. The CDR3, as DNA: TGTGCCAGCAGCGTAGTGCAGCGGGGGGGTGAGCAGTTCTTC.

This clone has a handful of counts. The chain combines TRBV13 with TRBJ2-7, with a possible D match to TRBD2 (6 bases). This CDR3 is 13 amino acids long. CDR1 and CDR2 from the germline V gene are PRHDT and FYEKMQ (reference sequence). The V end was cut by 2 bases, the J end by 5 bases, with 10 bases between. The CDR3 nucleotides read TGTGCCAGCAGCTTACGGGGGTGGCACGAGCAGTACTTC. Its translation: CASSLRGWHEQYF.

The V and J genes are TRBV18 and TRBJ1-3, with D tentatively TRBD1 (6 bases). The germline CDR1 and CDR2 sequences are KGHSH and LQKENI. V lost 3 bases and J lost 3, with 15 bases in between. The CDR3 is 16 residues long. CDR3: CASSPTRTDFGNTIYF. As DNA, the CDR3 is TGTGCCAGCTCACCTACCCGGACAGACTTTGGAAACACCATATATTTT.